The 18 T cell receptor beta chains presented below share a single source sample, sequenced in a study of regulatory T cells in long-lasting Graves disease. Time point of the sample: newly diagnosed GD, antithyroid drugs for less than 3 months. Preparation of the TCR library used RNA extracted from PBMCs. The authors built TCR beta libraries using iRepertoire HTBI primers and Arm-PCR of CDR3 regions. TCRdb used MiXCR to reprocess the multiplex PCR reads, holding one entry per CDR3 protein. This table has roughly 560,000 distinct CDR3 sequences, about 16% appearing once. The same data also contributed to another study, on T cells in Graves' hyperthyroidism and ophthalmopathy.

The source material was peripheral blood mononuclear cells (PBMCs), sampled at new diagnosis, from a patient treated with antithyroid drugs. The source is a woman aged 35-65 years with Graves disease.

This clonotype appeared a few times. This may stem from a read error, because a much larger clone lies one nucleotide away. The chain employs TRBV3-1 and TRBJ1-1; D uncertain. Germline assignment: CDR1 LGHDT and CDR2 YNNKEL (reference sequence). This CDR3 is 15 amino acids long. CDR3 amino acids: CAGSQRVRIQQEAFF. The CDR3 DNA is TGTGCCGGCAGCCAGAGGGTCCGTATCCAGCAAGAAGCTTTCTTT.

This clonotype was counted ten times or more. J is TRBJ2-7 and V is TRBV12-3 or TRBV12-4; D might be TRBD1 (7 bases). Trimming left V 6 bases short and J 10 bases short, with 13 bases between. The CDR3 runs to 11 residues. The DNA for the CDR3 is TGTGCCAGCAGATCAGGGGGGTCCCAGTACTTC. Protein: CASRSGGSQYF.

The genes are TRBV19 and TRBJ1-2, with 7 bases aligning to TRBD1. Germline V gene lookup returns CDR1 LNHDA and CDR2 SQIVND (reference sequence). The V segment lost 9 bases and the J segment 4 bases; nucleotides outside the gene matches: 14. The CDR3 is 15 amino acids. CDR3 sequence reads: CASTNRRGSTYGYTF. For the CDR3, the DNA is TGTGCCAGCACTAACCGCAGGGGGTCGACCTATGGCTACACCTTC.

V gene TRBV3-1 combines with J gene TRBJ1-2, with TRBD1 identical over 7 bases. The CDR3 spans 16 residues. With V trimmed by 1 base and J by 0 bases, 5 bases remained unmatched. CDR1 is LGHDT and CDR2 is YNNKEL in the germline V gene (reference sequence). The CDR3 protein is CASSQAGQVANYGYTF. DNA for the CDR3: TGTGCCAGCAGCCAAGCTGGACAGGTAGCTAACTATGGCTACACCTTC.

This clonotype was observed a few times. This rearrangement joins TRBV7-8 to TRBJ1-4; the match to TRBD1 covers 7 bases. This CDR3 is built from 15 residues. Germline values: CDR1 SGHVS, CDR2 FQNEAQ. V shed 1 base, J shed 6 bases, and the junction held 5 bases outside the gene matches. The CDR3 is CASSLGGGGDEKLFF. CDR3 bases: TGTGCCAGCAGCTTAGGTGGAGGGGGCGATGAAAAACTGTTTTTT.

Here the CDR3 DNA reads TGTGCCAGCAAATCTTATAGCGTTGATACGCAGTATTTT. It specifies CASKSYSVDTQYF. The chain uses TRBV3-1 and TRBJ2-3, with D possibly being TRBD2 (5 bases). This CDR3 spans 13 amino acids. The ends were cut back, 7 bases at V and 6 bases at J, with 14 bases in the middle. Germline V lookup: CDR1 LGHDT, CDR2 YNNKEL (reference sequence).

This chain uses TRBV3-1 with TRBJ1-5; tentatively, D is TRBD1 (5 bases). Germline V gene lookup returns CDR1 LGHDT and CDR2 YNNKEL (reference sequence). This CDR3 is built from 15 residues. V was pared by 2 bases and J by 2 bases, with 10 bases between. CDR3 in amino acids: CASSQSGARNQPQHF. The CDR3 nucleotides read TGTGCCAGCAGCCAATCCGGGGCCCGCAATCAGCCCCAGCATTTT.

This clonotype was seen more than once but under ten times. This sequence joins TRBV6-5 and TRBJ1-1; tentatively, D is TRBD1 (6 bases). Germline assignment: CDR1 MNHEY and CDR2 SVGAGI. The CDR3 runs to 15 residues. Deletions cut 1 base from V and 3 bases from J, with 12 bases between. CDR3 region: CASSYFRGKDTEAFF. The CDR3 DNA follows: TGTGCCAGCAGTTACTTCAGGGGCAAGGACACTGAAGCTTTCTTT.

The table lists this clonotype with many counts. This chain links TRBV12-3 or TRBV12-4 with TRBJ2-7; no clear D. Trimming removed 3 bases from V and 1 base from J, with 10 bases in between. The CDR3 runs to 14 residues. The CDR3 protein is CASSFGDKSYEQYF. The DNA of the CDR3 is TGTGCCAGCAGTTTCGGCGACAAGTCCTACGAGCAGTACTTC.

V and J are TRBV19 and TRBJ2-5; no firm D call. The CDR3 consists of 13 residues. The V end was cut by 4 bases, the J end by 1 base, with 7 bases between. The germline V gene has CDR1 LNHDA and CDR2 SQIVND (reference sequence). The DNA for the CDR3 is TGTGCCAGTAGTAAAGGCGTCCAAGAGACCCAGTACTTC. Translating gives CASSKGVQETQYF.

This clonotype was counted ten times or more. As DNA, the CDR3 is TGCGCCAGCAGCTTGGGTTCCACTCGGACTGAAGCTTTCTTT. It translates to CASSLGSTRTEAFF. V and J are TRBV5-1 and TRBJ1-1, with unresolved D. V was trimmed by 0 bases and J by 5 bases, leaving 11 bases between them. This CDR3 contains 14 residues. Germline CDR1 SGHRS, CDR2 YFSETQ.

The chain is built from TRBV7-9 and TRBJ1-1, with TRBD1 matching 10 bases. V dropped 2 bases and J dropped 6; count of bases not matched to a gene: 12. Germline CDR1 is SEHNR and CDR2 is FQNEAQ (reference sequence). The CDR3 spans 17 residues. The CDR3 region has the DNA TGTGCCAGCAGCTTAACCACGGGACAGGGGAGAGGCGCTGAAGCTTTCTTT. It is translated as CASSLTTGQGRGAEAFF.

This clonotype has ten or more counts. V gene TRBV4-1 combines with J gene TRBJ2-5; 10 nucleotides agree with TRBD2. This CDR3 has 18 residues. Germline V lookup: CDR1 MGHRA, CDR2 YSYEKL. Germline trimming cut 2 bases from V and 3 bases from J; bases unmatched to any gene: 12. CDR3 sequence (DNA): TGCGCCAGCAGCCAAAGTCTAGCGGGGGAGATCACCGAAGAGACCCAGTACTTC. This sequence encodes CASSQSLAGEITEETQYF.

The DNA of the CDR3 is TGTGCCAGCAGCCCGGGCTTCTCGACGGTCAGCGGTTCACCCCTCCACTTT. This gives the protein CASSPGFSTVSGSPLHF. The chain carries TRBV7-6 and TRBJ1-6; D gene uncertain. The germline gives CDR1 SGHVS, CDR2 FNYEAQ. V lost 5 bases and J 9 bases, leaving 23 bases between the germline ends. This CDR3 spans 17 amino acids.

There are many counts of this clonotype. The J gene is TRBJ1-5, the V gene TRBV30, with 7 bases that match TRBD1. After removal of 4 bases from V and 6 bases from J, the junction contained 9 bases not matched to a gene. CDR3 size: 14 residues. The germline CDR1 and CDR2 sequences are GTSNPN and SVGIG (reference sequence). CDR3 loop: CAWTGAGGGQPQHF. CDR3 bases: TGTGCCTGGACAGGGGCAGGGGGAGGTCAGCCCCAGCATTTT.

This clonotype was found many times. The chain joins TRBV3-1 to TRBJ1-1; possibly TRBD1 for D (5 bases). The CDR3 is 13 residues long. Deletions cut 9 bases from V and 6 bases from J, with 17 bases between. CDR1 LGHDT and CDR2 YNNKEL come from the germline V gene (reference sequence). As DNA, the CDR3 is TGTGCCAGACAAAGCAGGGAGCGGTCTGAAGCTTTCTTT. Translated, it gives CARQSRERSEAFF.

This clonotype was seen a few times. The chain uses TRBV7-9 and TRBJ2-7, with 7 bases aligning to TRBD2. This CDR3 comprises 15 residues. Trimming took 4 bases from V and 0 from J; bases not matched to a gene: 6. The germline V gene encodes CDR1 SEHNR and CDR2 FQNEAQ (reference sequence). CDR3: CASSSGWGGSYEQYF. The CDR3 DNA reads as TGTGCCAGCAGCTCCGGATGGGGGGGCTCCTACGAGCAGTACTTC.

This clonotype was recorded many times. The DNA for the CDR3 is TGTGCCAGCAGTCCGGACACCTCACAGTACTTC. Amino acids: CASSPDTSQYF. The rearrangement uses TRBV12-3 or TRBV12-4 and TRBJ2-7; the D gene is possibly TRBD1 (5 bases). Trimming took off 5 bases at V and 10 bases at J, with 12 bases between the two ends. This CDR3 contains 11 residues.